This entry describes one T cell receptor beta chain. The antigen is unknown. Both TCR beta VDJ combination and CDR3 sequence profiling were carried out. Genomic DNA was the template for this profiling. TCRdb fed the reads into MiXCR, producing one record per CDR3 protein. Altogether under 200,000 distinct CDR3 sequences are present, under 75% being singletons, with the ten largest covering under 50%. V was cut by 3 bases and J by 2 bases, with 10 bases left in between. Germline V gene lookup returns CDR1 SNHLY and CDR2 FYNNEI. This CDR3 has 15 residues. The entry originates in a study of CD8+CD57+ T cells in acquired aplastic anemia. Study-wide context: Average CD4+ read depth in healthy donors was around 9.9 million reads.

Study results and limitations: Patients and controls turned out to have 25 to 35 CD8+ CDR3 sequences in common.

The receptor was isolated from a human donor in good health. Sequenced sample: sorted CD4+, CD8+, or CD8+CD57+ T cells (not recorded which) from PBMCs. J is TRBJ2-2 and V is TRBV2, with D uncertain. The CDR3 loop reads CASSEVPPNTGELFF. The CDR3 bases are TGTGCCAGCAGTGAGGTCCCCCCCAACACCGGGGAGCTGTTTTTT.